This TCR beta chain was found in a study of T cell responses to AZD1222 COVID-19 vaccine. It was second doses at about 4 or about 12 weeks that were pooled. Concerning this clone: Its antigen is as yet unknown.

The CDR3 is 20 residues long. J lost 2 bases, V lost 3 bases, and 13 bases had no gene match. From germline, CDR1 is LGHDT and CDR2 YNNKEL (reference sequence). Study findings and constraints: Two doses of AZD1222 preceded a rise in Spike-specific TCR breadth and depth.

Here immunoSEQ multiplex PCR was the method, and the copy in TCRdb shows in-frame clones only, minus some. The table has 100,000 to 150,000 clones, 85% to 95% seen once; the top ten hold 5%. This clonotype originated in an adult who received the AZD1222 COVID-19 vaccine. This sample comprised peripheral blood, obtained 28 days after the second AZD1222 dose. The rearrangement links TRBV3-1 (or the pseudogene TRBV3-2) to TRBJ2-7, with 16 bases aligning to TRBD2. The chain's CDR3 is CASSHSGFKGLAGGAYEQYF. The CDR3 DNA is TGTGCCAGCAGCCACTCGGGCTTCAAGGGACTAGCGGGAGGGGCCTACGAGCAGTACTTC.